Below, 4 T cell receptor beta chains from the same sample are listed, as sequenced in a study of blood T cell repertoires in COVID-19. Some clones are missing from TCRdb's copy, which holds only in-frame ones; the method was immunoSEQ multiplex PCR. The sample includes over 200,000 clones, roughly 87% of them seen just once. Material: peripheral blood. The source is a human donor in a cohort sampled during active COVID-19.

V usage is TRBV7-2 and J usage is TRBJ2-5, with a tentative D call TRBD2 (5 bases). Germline V gives CDR1 SGHTA, CDR2 FQGNSA. This CDR3 has 15 residues. Trimming removed 5 bases at V and 3 bases at J, with 16 bases between. Written as DNA, the CDR3 is TGTGCCAGCAGCCCCCGGCCAACCGGGGAAGAGACCCAGTACTTC. This gives the protein CASSPRPTGEETQYF.

This clone showed up just once. The chain combines TRBV6-5 with TRBJ2-7; TRBD1 agrees at 8 bases. Germline-derived CDR1 and CDR2 are MNHEY and SVGAGI. V lost 6 bases, J lost 2 bases, and 6 bases stayed unmatched. The CDR3 is 14 amino acids. CDR3 sequence (DNA): TGTGCCAGCAGCCCGACAGGGGAGGCCTACGAGCAGTACTTC. As protein: CASSPTGEAYEQYF.

The chain carries TRBV6-5 and TRBJ1-2; 9 bases align to TRBD1. The CDR3 loop spans 15 amino acids. Losses at the gene ends were 8 bases for V and 3 bases for J; bases not matched to a gene: 10. Germline-derived CDR1 and CDR2 are MNHEY and SVGAGI. The CDR3 loop reads CASVLGGTGHYGYTF. DNA of the CDR3: TGTGCCAGCGTCCTGGGAGGGACAGGGCACTATGGCTACACCTTC.

The J gene is TRBJ1-3, the V gene TRBV10-3; no clear D gene. This CDR3 is 15 amino acids long. V gave up 0 bases and J gave up 0 bases, with 6 bases separating them. The germline CDR1 and CDR2 sequences are ENHRY and SYGVKD. The CDR3 sequence: CAISESADSGNTIYF. The CDR3 bases are TGTGCCATCAGTGAGTCGGCCGACTCTGGAAACACCATATATTTT.